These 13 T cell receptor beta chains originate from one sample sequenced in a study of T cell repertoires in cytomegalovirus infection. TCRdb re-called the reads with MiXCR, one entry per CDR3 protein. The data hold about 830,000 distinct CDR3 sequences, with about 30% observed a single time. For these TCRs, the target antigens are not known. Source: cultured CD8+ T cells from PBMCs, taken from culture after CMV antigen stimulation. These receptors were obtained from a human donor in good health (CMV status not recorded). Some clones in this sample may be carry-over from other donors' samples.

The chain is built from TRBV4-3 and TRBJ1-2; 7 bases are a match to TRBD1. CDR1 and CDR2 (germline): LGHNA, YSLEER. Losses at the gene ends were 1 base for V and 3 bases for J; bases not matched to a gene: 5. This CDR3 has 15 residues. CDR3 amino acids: CASSQGPTGDYGYTF. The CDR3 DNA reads TGCGCCAGCAGCCAAGGTCCAACAGGGGACTATGGCTACACCTTC.

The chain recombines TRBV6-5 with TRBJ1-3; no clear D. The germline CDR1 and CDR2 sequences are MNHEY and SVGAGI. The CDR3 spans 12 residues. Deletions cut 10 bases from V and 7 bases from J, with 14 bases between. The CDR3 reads CATLGGGNTIYF. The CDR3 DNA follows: TGTGCCACCCTAGGTGGAGGGAACACCATATATTTT.

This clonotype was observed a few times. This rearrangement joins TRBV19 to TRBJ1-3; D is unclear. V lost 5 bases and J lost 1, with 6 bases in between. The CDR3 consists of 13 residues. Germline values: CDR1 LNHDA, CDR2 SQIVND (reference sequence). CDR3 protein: CASSSVSGNTIYF. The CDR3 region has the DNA TGTGCCAGTAGTTCCGTTTCTGGAAACACCATATATTTT.

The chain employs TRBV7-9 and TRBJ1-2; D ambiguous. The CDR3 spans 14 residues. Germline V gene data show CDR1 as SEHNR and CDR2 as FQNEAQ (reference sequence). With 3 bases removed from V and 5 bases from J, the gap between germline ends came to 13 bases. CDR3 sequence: CASSLEGRKYGYTF. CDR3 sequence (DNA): TGTGCCAGCAGCTTGGAGGGCAGAAAATATGGCTACACCTTC.

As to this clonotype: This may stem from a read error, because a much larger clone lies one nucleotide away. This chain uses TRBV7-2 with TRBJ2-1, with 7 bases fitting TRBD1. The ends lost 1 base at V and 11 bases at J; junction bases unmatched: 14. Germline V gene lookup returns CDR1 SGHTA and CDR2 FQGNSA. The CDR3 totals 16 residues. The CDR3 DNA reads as TGTGCCAGCAGCTTAGGGCATATCGAGACAGGGAATCAGCAGTTCTTC. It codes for CASSLGHIETGNQQFF.

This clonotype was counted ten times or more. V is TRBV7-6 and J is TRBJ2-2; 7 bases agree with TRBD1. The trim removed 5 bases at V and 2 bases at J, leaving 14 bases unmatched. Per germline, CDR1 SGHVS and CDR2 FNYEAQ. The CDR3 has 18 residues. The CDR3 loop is CASSARQGEGLNTGELFF. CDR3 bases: TGTGCCAGCAGCGCCCGACAGGGCGAGGGGCTTAACACCGGGGAGCTGTTTTTT. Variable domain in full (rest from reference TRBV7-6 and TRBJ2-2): GAGVSQSPRYKVTKRGQDVALRCDPISGHVSLYWYRQALGQGPEFLTYFNYEAQQDKSGLPNDRFSAERPEGSISTLTIQRTEQRDSAMYRCASSARQGEGLNTGELFFGEGSRLTVL.

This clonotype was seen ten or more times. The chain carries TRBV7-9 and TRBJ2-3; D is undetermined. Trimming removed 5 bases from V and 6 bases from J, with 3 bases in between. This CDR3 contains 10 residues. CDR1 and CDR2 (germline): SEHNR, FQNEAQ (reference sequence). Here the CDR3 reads CASSPDTQYF. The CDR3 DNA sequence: TGTGCCAGCAGCCCTGATACGCAGTATTTT. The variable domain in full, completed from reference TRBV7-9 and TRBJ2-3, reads DTGVSQNPRHKITKRGQNVTFRCDPISEHNRLYWYRQTLGQGPEFLTYFQNEAQLEKSRLLSDRFSAERPKGSFSTLEIQRTEQGDSAMYLCASSPDTQYFGPGTRLTVL.

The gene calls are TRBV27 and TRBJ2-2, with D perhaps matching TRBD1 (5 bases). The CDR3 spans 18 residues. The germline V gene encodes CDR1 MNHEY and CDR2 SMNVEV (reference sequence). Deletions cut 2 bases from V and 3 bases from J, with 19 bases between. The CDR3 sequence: CASSLAVGDFPDTGELFF. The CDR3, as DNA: TGTGCCAGCAGTTTAGCCGTAGGGGATTTCCCGGACACCGGGGAGCTGTTTTTT.

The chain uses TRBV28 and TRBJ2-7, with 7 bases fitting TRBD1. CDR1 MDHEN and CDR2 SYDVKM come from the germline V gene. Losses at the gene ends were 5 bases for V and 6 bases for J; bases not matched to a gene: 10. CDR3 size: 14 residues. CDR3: CASSEGDRWGEQYV. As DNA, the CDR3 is TGTGCCAGCAGTGAGGGGGACAGATGGGGCGAGCAGTACGTC.

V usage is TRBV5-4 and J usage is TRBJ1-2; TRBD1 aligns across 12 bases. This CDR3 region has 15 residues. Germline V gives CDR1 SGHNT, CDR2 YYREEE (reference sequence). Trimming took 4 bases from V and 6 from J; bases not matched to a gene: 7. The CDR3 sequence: CASSPGQGARHGYTF. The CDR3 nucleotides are TGTGCCAGCAGCCCGGGACAGGGGGCGAGGCATGGCTACACCTTC.

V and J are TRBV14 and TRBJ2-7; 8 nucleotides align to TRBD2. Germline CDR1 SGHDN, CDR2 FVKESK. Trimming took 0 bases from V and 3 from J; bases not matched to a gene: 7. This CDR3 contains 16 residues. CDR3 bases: TGTGCCAGCAGCCAAGATTACACTAGCGGAGACTACGAGCAGTACGTC. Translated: CASSQDYTSGDYEQYV.

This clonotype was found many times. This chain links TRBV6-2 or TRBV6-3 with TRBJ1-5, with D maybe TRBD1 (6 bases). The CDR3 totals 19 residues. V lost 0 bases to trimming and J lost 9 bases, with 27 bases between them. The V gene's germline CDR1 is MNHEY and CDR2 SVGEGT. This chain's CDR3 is CASSYSVGEGGAKATPQHF. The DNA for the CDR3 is TGTGCCAGCAGTTACTCGGTAGGAGAAGGGGGGGCGAAGGCGACGCCCCAGCATTTT.

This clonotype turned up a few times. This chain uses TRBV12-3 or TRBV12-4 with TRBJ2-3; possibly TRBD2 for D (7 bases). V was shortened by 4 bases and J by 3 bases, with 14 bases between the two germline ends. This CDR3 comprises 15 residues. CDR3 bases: TGTGCCAGCAGTTCCGGGGAGGGGGATACAGATACGCAGTATTTT. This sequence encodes CASSSGEGDTDTQYF.